These 5 T cell receptor beta chains were all obtained from the same sample, sequenced in a study of CD8+CD57+ T cells in acquired aplastic anemia. CDR3 and TCR beta VDJ profiling relied on a genomic DNA template. Using its own MiXCR run on the reads, TCRdb lists one record per CDR3 protein. This table has over 100,000 distinct CDR3 sequences, about 40% appearing once. Sequencing input: sorted CD4+, CD8+, or CD8+CD57+ T cells (not recorded which) from PBMCs. These receptors originate from a human donor in good health, serving as a control.

The chain combines TRBV2 with TRBJ2-7; no clear D. From germline, CDR1 is SNHLY and CDR2 FYNNEI. CDR3 length: 13 amino acids. V lost 1 base to trimming and J lost 0 bases, with 4 bases between them. The CDR3 is CASSEGSSYEQYF. The CDR3 DNA sequence: TGTGCCAGCAGTGAAGGGAGCTCCTACGAGCAGTACTTC. Full variable domain (remainder filled in from reference TRBV2 and TRBJ2-7): EPEVTQTPSHQVTQMGQEVILRCVPISNHLYFYWYRQILGQKVEFLVSFYNNEISEKSEIFDDQFSVERPDGSNFTLKIRSTKLEDSAMYFCASSEGSSYEQYFGPGTRLTVT.

The chain uses TRBV7-9 and TRBJ2-7; weak D call: TRBD1 (6 bases). The germline V gene has CDR1 SEHNR and CDR2 FQNEAQ (reference sequence). Trimming shortened V by 4 bases and J by 4 bases, and 8 bases separated the two germline ends. The CDR3 sequence is 12 residues long. CDR3 loop: CASSWTDYEQYF. In DNA, the CDR3 is TGTGCCAGCAGCTGGACAGATTACGAGCAGTACTTC. The complete variable domain, with remaining parts taken from reference TRBV7-9 and TRBJ2-7, reads DTGVSQNPRHKITKRGQNVTFRCDPISEHNRLYWYRQTLGQGPEFLTYFQNEAQLEKSRLLSDRFSAERPKGSFSTLEIQRTEQGDSAMYLCASSWTDYEQYFGPGTRLTVT.

In this sample, this clonotype turned up a few times. V and J are TRBV29-1 and TRBJ1-1, with 7 bases lining up with TRBD1. CDR1 is SQVTM, CDR2 ANQGSEA, per germline. V was pared by 7 bases and J by 1 base, with 3 bases of the junction left unmatched. The CDR3 is made up of 12 amino acids. CDR3 bases: TGCAGCGCCGGGACAGCGAACACTGAAGCTTTCTTT. Translation: CSAGTANTEAFF. Full variable domain (rest looked up from reference TRBV29-1 and TRBJ1-1): SAVISQKPSRDICQRGTSLTIQCQVDSQVTMMFWYRQQPGQSLTLIATANQGSEATYESGFVIDKFPISRPNLTFSTLTVSNMSPEDSSIYLCSAGTANTEAFFGQGTRLTVV.

This clonotype occurred many times. CDR3 sequence (DNA): TGTGCCAGCAGCCCTCGACAGTTTGAGTTTGGCTACACCTTC. It is translated as CASSPRQFEFGYTF. The chain uses TRBV11-2 and TRBJ1-2; possible D gene TRBD1, 5 bases. V was trimmed by 5 bases and J by 7 bases, leaving 17 bases between them. The CDR3 has 14 amino acids. The germline V gene encodes CDR1 SGHAT and CDR2 FQNNGV.

On this clonotype itself: A much larger clonotype is one base distant, so this may be a read error. The rearrangement joins TRBV30 to TRBJ2-7, with unresolved D. Looked up from germline, CDR1 is GTSNPN and CDR2 is SVGIG (reference sequence). The CDR3 contains 12 residues. Trimming cost V 1 base and J 2 bases, with 6 bases left between them. Here the CDR3 reads CAWSGPTYEQYF. The CDR3 DNA reads TGTGCCTGGAGTGGTCCTACCTACGAGCAGTACTTC. The variable domain in full, with the rest retrieved from reference TRBV30 and TRBJ2-7, is SQTIHQWPATLVQPVGSPLSLECTVEGTSNPNLYWYRQAAGRGLQLLFYSVGIGQISSEVPQNLSASRPQDRQFILSSKKLLLSDSGFYLCAWSGPTYEQYFGPGTRLTVT.